The 10 T cell receptor beta chains below all came from one sample that was sequenced in a study of T cell changes during pregnancy in multiple sclerosis. Clones were sequenced by immunoSEQ multiplex PCR, and TCRdb holds only the in-frame ones, with some missing. The profile shows about 99,000 clones, 92% of them singletons. This specimen was peripheral blood, taken after pregnancy. The receptors here all came from a female donor with multiple sclerosis, enrolled in a pregnancy study.

The V call is TRBV10-3, the J call TRBJ2-7; TRBD1 matches 9 bases. This CDR3 is built from 15 residues. CDR1 ENHRY and CDR2 SYGVKD come from the germline V gene. J was trimmed by 7 bases and V by 4 bases; bases with no gene match: 11. Here the CDR3 reads CAISGATGTGREQYF. CDR3 bases: TGTGCCATCAGTGGTGCCACCGGGACAGGGAGGGAGCAGTACTTC.

V is TRBV5-1 and J is TRBJ2-1; 10 bases align to TRBD1. CDR1 is SGHRS, CDR2 YFSETQ, per germline. The CDR3 consists of 15 residues. Losses at the gene ends were 4 bases for V and 8 bases for J; bases not matched to a gene: 9. The CDR3 region is CASSRTGTGVHEQFF. For the CDR3, the DNA is TGCGCCAGCAGCCGCACCGGGACAGGGGTCCATGAGCAGTTCTTC.

V usage is TRBV28 and J usage is TRBJ1-5, with a possible D match to TRBD1 (5 bases). This CDR3 contains 14 residues. Trimming took off 8 bases at V and 2 bases at J, with 13 bases between the two ends. Germline V gives CDR1 MDHEN, CDR2 SYDVKM. CDR3 region: CASHGGGGNQPQHF. DNA for the CDR3: TGTGCCAGCCATGGGGGGGGAGGCAATCAGCCCCAGCATTTT.

J is TRBJ2-2 and V is TRBV7-6, with a weak D call TRBD2 (5 bases). The CDR3 spans 17 residues. V was shortened by 8 bases and J by 4 bases, with 23 bases between the two germline ends. The V gene's germline CDR1 is SGHVS and CDR2 FNYEAQ. DNA of the CDR3: TGTGCCAGCGGCCCGATAGGAGGCGCACCGTTCACCGGGGAGCTGTTTTTT. This gives the protein CASGPIGGAPFTGELFF. Filled out from reference TRBV7-6 and TRBJ2-2, the complete variable domain reads GAGVSQSPRYKVTKRGQDVALRCDPISGHVSLYWYRQALGQGPEFLTYFNYEAQQDKSGLPNDRFSAERPEGSISTLTIQRTEQRDSAMYRCASGPIGGAPFTGELFFGEGSRLTVL.

The chain is built from TRBV5-1 and TRBJ2-1, with 9 positions matching TRBD1. Per germline, CDR1 SGHRS and CDR2 YFSETQ. The trim removed 6 bases at V and 9 bases at J, leaving 10 bases unmatched. This CDR3 is 14 amino acids long. The CDR3 loop reads CASKPGQGIGEQFF. In DNA form, the CDR3 reads TGCGCCAGCAAGCCGGGACAGGGCATCGGTGAGCAGTTCTTC.

The J gene is TRBJ2-7, the V gene TRBV6-5, with 12 bases identical to TRBD2. The J segment lost 4 bases and the V segment lost 5 bases, leaving 6 bases of the junction unmatched. This CDR3 is 15 amino acids long. Germline-derived CDR1 and CDR2 are MNHEY and SVGAGI. The DNA for the CDR3 is TGTGCCAGCAGTCCATCTAGCGGGGGGGCTTACGAGCAGTACTTC. It yields the protein CASSPSSGGAYEQYF.

The chain uses TRBV7-2 and TRBJ1-2; a possible D gene is TRBD1 (5 bases). The CDR3 totals 16 residues. The ends were cut back, 0 bases at V and 1 base at J, with 12 bases in the middle. Germline-derived CDR1 and CDR2 are SGHTA and FQGNSA. Written as DNA, the CDR3 is TGTGCCAGCAGCTTAGCTCAGGGATCGAGTAACTATGGCTACACCTTC. This sequence encodes CASSLAQGSSNYGYTF.

The chain is built from TRBV12-5 and TRBJ2-1; 12 positions match TRBD2. Germline V gives CDR1 LGHNT, CDR2 FRNRAP. V was clipped by 2 bases and J by 8 bases; unmatched bases: 1. CDR3 length: 14 amino acids. The CDR3 DNA sequence: TGTGCTAGTGGTTTGAGACTAGCGGGAGATGAGCAGTTCTTC. This encodes CASGLRLAGDEQFF.

The chain joins TRBV7-9 to TRBJ2-4; TRBD1 agrees at 7 bases. The CDR3 spans 16 residues. Germline V gene data show CDR1 as SEHNR and CDR2 as FQNEAQ (reference sequence). The V gene end was trimmed by 3 bases and the J gene end by 0 bases; junction bases not matched to a gene: 5. The CDR3: CASSLGQQIAKNIQYF. The DNA for the CDR3 is TGTGCCAGCAGCTTGGGACAGCAAATAGCCAAAAACATTCAGTACTTC.

V gene TRBV7-2 combines with J gene TRBJ2-7, with D possibly TRBD2 on 7 matching bases. The CDR3 loop spans 15 amino acids. Looked up from germline, CDR1 is SGHTA and CDR2 is FQGNSA. V lost 5 bases to trimming and J lost 3 bases, with 17 bases between them. CDR3 sequence reads: CASSQQRGGSYEQYF. CDR3 DNA sequence: TGTGCCAGCAGCCAACAGAGGGGGGGAAGCTACGAGCAGTACTTC.